This TCR beta chain came from a study of CD8 T cells in ankylosing spondylitis. Looked up from germline, CDR1 is PRHDT and CDR2 is FYEKMQ (reference sequence). The CDR3 extends over 14 amino acids. The V and J ends lost 0 bases and 2 bases respectively, with 8 bases between them. Notes on this clonotype: Its specificity is unknown.

Library preparation for TCR beta used quantitative 5'-RACE with molecular barcodes. TCRdb independently ran MiXCR on the 5' RACE reads; one entry per CDR3 protein. The table shows some 220,000 distinct CDR3 sequences, with 8% to 9% occurring only once. Overall study results and limits: Ankylosing spondylitis blood appeared to carry a characteristic TCR beta motif of seven to nine highly homologous variants. Reactive arthritis synovial fluid and blood previously showed some of these motif variants. Within matched ankylosing spondylitis synovial fluid, disease-linked clones were reportedly significantly enriched.

Sequencing was done on a sample of blood, either unsorted or a sorted T cell fraction (not recorded which). This receptor was identified in a female donor with ankylosing spondylitis or in good health (not recorded which). The chain couples TRBV13 to TRBJ2-7, with a weak D call TRBD1 (5 bases). The CDR3 DNA sequence: TGTGCCAGCAGCTTAGGACAGGTCCCCTACGAGCAGTACTTC. It specifies CASSLGQVPYEQYF.